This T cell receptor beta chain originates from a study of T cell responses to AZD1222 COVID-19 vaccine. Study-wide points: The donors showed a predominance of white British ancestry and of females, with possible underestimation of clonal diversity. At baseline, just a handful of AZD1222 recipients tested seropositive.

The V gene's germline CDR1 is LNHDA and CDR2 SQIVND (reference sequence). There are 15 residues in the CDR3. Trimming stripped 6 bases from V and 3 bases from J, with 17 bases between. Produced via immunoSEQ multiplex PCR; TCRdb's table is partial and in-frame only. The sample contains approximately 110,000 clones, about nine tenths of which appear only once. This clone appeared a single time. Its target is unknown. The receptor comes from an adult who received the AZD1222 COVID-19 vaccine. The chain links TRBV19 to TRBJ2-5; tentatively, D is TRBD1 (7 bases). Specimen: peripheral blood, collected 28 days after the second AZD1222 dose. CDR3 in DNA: TGTGCCAGTAGGGGGGGCCCAGGGGGAGAAGAGACCCAGTACTTC. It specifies CASRGGPGGEETQYF.